This entry concerns a single T cell receptor (beta chain). One end of the junction varies from germline; a read error may be responsible. Construction of TCR beta libraries relied on iRepertoire HTBI primers and on Arm-PCR targeting CDR3 regions. TCRdb re-analysed the multiplex PCR reads in MiXCR, keeping a single row per CDR3 protein. The sample holds over 300,000 distinct CDR3 sequences, about 20% seen once. CDR3 size: 16 residues. The sample is drawn from a study of regulatory T cells in long-lasting Graves disease. The time point was: persistent/refractory GD, antithyroid drugs over 5 years with positive TRAb. PBMC RNA was the source of the TCR library.

The source of this sequence is a female donor with Graves disease. This sequence joins TRBV12-3 or TRBV12-4 and TRBJ2-2; the D gene is possibly TRBD1 (5 bases). The input for sequencing was peripheral blood mononuclear cells (PBMCs), taken when the disease was refractory, from a patient treated with antithyroid drugs. The CDR3 region has the DNA TGTGCCAGCAGCTTAGTAACAGGACGGAACACCGGGGAGCTGTTTTTT. Translated, it gives CASSLVTGRNTGELFF.